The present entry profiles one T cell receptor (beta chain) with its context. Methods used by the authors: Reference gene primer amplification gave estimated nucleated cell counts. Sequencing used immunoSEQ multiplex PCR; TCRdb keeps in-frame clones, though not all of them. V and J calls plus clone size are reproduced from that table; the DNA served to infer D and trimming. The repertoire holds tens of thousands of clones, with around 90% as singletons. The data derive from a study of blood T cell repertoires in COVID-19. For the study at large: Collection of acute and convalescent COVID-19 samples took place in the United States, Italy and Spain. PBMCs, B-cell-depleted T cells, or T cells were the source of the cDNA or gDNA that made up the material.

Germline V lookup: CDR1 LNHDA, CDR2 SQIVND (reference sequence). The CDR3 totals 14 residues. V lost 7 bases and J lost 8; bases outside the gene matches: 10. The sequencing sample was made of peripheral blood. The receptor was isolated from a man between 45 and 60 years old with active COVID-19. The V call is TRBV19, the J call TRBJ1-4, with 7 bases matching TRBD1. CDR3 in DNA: TGTGCCAGTACCGCTGAGGGGGCTGGGGAAAAACTGTTTTTT. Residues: CASTAEGAGEKLFF.